The entry below gives a single T cell receptor (beta chain) sequence along with its context. As yet, its antigen is unknown. Libraries were prepared by immunoSEQ multiplex PCR; TCRdb keeps only in-frame clonotypes and omits some of them. The sample yields around 130,000 clones, around 94% seen once. The data belong to a study of T cell responses to AZD1222 COVID-19 vaccine. Whole-study results and caveats: Increases in Spike-specific TCR breadth and depth were seen after two AZD1222 doses. Clonal diversity was possibly underestimated; the donors were predominantly white British and more often female.

V dropped 6 bases and J dropped 6 bases, with 8 bases sitting between them. CDR3 length: 11 amino acids. This chain connects TRBV12-3 or TRBV12-4 to TRBJ1-1; no clear D gene. The receptor's source is an adult in good health. The sample consisted of peripheral blood, taken on day 0 of AZD1222 vaccination. The DNA of the CDR3 is TGTGCCAGCAGGAGGGATGCTGAAGCTTTCTTT. This codes for CASRRDAEAFF.